These T cell receptor beta chains were read from a single sample in a study of graft-versus-host responses after intestinal transplantation. TCRdb keeps only in-frame clones here, not all; method: immunoSEQ multiplex PCR. Counted here are about 70,000 clones, 94% occurring once; the ten biggest clones make up approximately 0.5%. Antigen specificity for these receptors is unknown. This sample comprised unstimulated CD8+ T cells sorted from spleen or lymph node cells, obtained before intestinal transplant. The receptors were sampled from a human donor who received an intestinal transplant. Both conserved end residues are part of each CDR3. The order of the fields is CDR3 protein, CDR3 DNA, J gene, V gene, clone size, D gene. D genes are given only for firm matches. The size of a clone is reported for some rows only, either as once, few or many, or as a class for expanded clones.

CDR3: CASSRWTVETQYF; DNA: TGTGCCAGCAGCAGGTGGACAGTGGAGACCCAGTACTTC; J: TRBJ2-5; V: TRBV7-8; size: NA; D: NA
CDR3: CASSFRTSVKASSYNEQFF; DNA: TGTGCCAGCAGCTTCAGGACTAGCGTCAAGGCGAGCTCCTACAATGAGCAGTTCTTC; J: TRBJ2-1; V: TRBV7-9; size: NA; D: TRBD2
CDR3: CATSRDRGYTEAFF; DNA: TGTGCCACCAGCAGAGACAGGGGTTACACTGAAGCTTTCTTT; J: TRBJ1-1; V: TRBV15; size: NA; D: NA
CDR3: CASSLSTGPYEQYF; DNA: TGTGCCAGCAGTTTATCCACAGGGCCCTACGAGCAGTACTTC; J: TRBJ2-7; V: TRBV27; size: NA; D: NA
CDR3: CASSAGTGQRYNEQFF; DNA: TGTGCCAGCAGCGCCGGCACGGGACAACGGTACAATGAGCAGTTCTTC; J: TRBJ2-1; V: TRBV7-9; size: NA; D: NA
CDR3: CASSQDQSGRASDTQYF; DNA: TGTGCCAGCAGCCAAGATCAAAGCGGGAGGGCCTCAGATACGCAGTATTTT; J: TRBJ2-3; V: TRBV4-2; size: NA; D: TRBD2
CDR3: CASSLVPVIGRDEKLFF; DNA: TGTGCCAGCAGCTTAGTCCCAGTCATAGGCCGGGATGAAAAACTGTTTTTT; J: TRBJ1-4; V: TRBV7-2; size: NA; D: NA
CDR3: CASMGREQFF; DNA: TGTGCCAGCATGGGAAGGGAGCAGTTCTTC; J: TRBJ2-1; V: TRBV2; size: NA; D: NA
CDR3: CASSVRGGGTDTQYF; DNA: TGTGCCAGCAGCGTAAGGGGGGGCGGCACAGATACGCAGTATTTT; J: TRBJ2-3; V: TRBV9; size: NA; D: NA
CDR3: CASSSIHRRGLEDTQYF; DNA: TGCGCCAGCAGCTCGATACATAGGAGGGGCTTGGAGGATACGCAGTATTTT; J: TRBJ2-3; V: TRBV5-1; size: NA; D: NA
CDR3: CASSQGGSSYEQYF; DNA: TGTGCCAGCAGCCAAGGGGGTTCCTCCTACGAGCAGTACTTC; J: TRBJ2-7; V: TRBV11-2; size: NA; D: NA
CDR3: CASSLAGTAEKLFF; DNA: TGTGCCAGCAGCTTAGCGGGGACAGCCGAAAAACTGTTTTTT; J: TRBJ1-4; V: TRBV11-1; size: NA; D: TRBD1
CDR3: CAWSPHNEQFF; DNA: TGTGCCTGGAGTCCCCACAATGAGCAGTTCTTC; J: TRBJ2-1; V: TRBV30; size: NA; D: NA
CDR3: CASSEPRPTGGCYEQYF; DNA: TGCGCCAGCAGTGAGCCCCGCCCGACAGGAGGATGCTACGAGCAGTACTTC; J: TRBJ2-7; V: TRBV10-1; size: NA; D: NA
CDR3: CASSELQRENTGELFF; DNA: TGTGCCAGCAGTGAGCTGCAGCGGGAGAACACCGGGGAGCTGTTTTTT; J: TRBJ2-2; V: TRBV2; size: once; D: TRBD2
CDR3: CASSEASGTGDTGELFF; DNA: TGTGCCAGCAGTGAAGCCTCTGGGACAGGGGACACCGGGGAGCTGTTTTTT; J: TRBJ2-2; V: TRBV2; size: NA; D: TRBD1
CDR3: CASSLSPGRETQYF; DNA: TGCGCCAGCAGCCTCTCGCCTGGGCGGGAGACCCAGTACTTC; J: TRBJ2-5; V: TRBV4-1; size: NA; D: NA
CDR3: CASSLGEETQYF; DNA: TGTGCCAGCAGTTTGGGCGAAGAGACCCAGTACTTC; J: TRBJ2-5; V: TRBV28; size: NA; D: NA
CDR3: CASSQGPQGLAKNIQYF; DNA: TGCGCCAGCAGCCAAGGCCCGCAGGGGCTAGCCAAAAACATTCAGTACTTC; J: TRBJ2-4; V: TRBV4-1; size: NA; D: NA
CDR3: CASSEALRGGYEQYF; DNA: TGTGCCAGCAGTGAAGCCCTCCGGGGAGGCTACGAGCAGTACTTC; J: TRBJ2-7; V: TRBV6-1; size: NA; D: NA
CDR3: CASSSSTLARSTDTQYF; DNA: TGTGCCAGCAGCTCCTCGACACTAGCGAGGAGCACAGATACGCAGTATTTT; J: TRBJ2-3; V: TRBV27; size: NA; D: TRBD2
CDR3: CARPVGGLSYEQYF; DNA: TGTGCCAGACCGGTTGGGGGCCTCTCCTACGAGCAGTACTTC; J: TRBJ2-7; V: TRBV27; size: NA; D: NA
CDR3: CASSLRVVGVGSEQFF; DNA: TGTGCCAGCAGCTTACGGGTGGTGGGAGTGGGTAGTGAGCAGTTCTTC; J: TRBJ2-1; V: TRBV11-2; size: NA; D: NA
CDR3: CASSIGGSEAFF; DNA: TGTGCCAGTAGTATAGGCGGCAGTGAAGCTTTCTTT; J: TRBJ1-1; V: TRBV19; size: NA; D: NA
CDR3: CASGTGTGGQETQYF; DNA: TGTGCTAGTGGTACCGGGACAGGGGGACAAGAGACCCAGTACTTC; J: TRBJ2-5; V: TRBV12-5; size: NA; D: TRBD1
CDR3: CASSSGVFGQFF; DNA: TGTGCCAGCAGTTCGGGAGTGTTTGGGCAGTTCTTC; J: TRBJ2-1; V: TRBV27; size: NA; D: NA
CDR3: CASSVHSSGRGSYNEQFF; DNA: TGTGCCAGCAGCGTCCATTCTAGCGGGAGAGGCTCCTACAATGAGCAGTTCTTC; J: TRBJ2-1; V: TRBV9; size: NA; D: TRBD2
CDR3: CASTAGGPWGNEQFF; DNA: TGTGCCAGCACGGCGGGAGGCCCATGGGGCAATGAGCAGTTCTTC; J: TRBJ2-1; V: TRBV27; size: NA; D: TRBD2
CDR3: CASSATGDKVF; DNA: TGCGCCAGCAGCGCAACAGGGGACAAAGTCTTC; J: TRBJ2-1; V: TRBV5-1; size: NA; D: TRBD1
CDR3: CASSWVAGEGETQYF; DNA: TGTGCCAGCAGTTGGGTAGCGGGGGAGGGAGAGACCCAGTACTTC; J: TRBJ2-5; V: TRBV27; size: NA; D: TRBD2
CDR3: CASSLGDRGGTEAFF; DNA: TGTGCCAGCAGCTTAGGGGACAGGGGCGGAACTGAAGCTTTCTTT; J: TRBJ1-1; V: TRBV5-8; size: NA; D: TRBD1
CDR3: CASSSSSGNEQFF; DNA: TGTGCCAGCAGCTCCTCTTCGGGAAATGAGCAGTTCTTC; J: TRBJ2-1; V: TRBV6-6; size: NA; D: NA
CDR3: CASSPLQVGYEQYF; DNA: TGCGCCAGCAGCCCCCTACAGGTTGGGTACGAGCAGTACTTC; J: TRBJ2-7; V: TRBV4-3; size: NA; D: NA
CDR3: CASSVAGTGLGTEAFF; DNA: TGTGCCAGCAGCGTAGCGGGGACGGGGTTAGGCACTGAAGCTTTCTTT; J: TRBJ1-1; V: TRBV9; size: NA; D: NA
CDR3: CASSPGYEQYF; DNA: TGTGCCAGCAGCCCCGGATACGAGCAGTACTTC; J: TRBJ2-7; V: TRBV5-5; size: NA; D: NA
CDR3: CASSLEAGGYNEQFF; DNA: TGTGCCAGCAGCTTAGAAGCGGGAGGGTACAATGAGCAGTTCTTC; J: TRBJ2-1; V: TRBV7-6; size: NA; D: TRBD2
CDR3: CASSDWTKSTFSYEQYF; DNA: TGTGCCAGCAGCGATTGGACGAAATCAACGTTTTCCTACGAGCAGTACTTC; J: TRBJ2-7; V: TRBV11-1; size: NA; D: NA
CDR3: CASSQVLPGLAGVAWCEQYF; DNA: TGCGCCAGCAGCCAAGTCCTCCCGGGACTAGCGGGAGTAGCGTGGTGCGAGCAGTACTTC; J: TRBJ2-7; V: TRBV4-1; size: NA; D: TRBD2
CDR3: CASSQGRLRYGYTF; DNA: TGCGCCAGCAGCCAAGGGCGGCTACGATATGGCTACACCTTC; J: TRBJ1-2; V: TRBV4-1; size: NA; D: NA
CDR3: CASDLGTSGSPRGDEQFF; DNA: TGCGCCAGCGACTTGGGTACTAGCGGGAGTCCCCGGGGGGATGAGCAGTTCTTC; J: TRBJ2-1; V: TRBV4-1; size: NA; D: TRBD2
CDR3: CSVPTPDTEAFF; DNA: TGCAGCGTTCCCACACCCGACACTGAAGCTTTCTTT; J: TRBJ1-1; V: TRBV29-1; size: NA; D: NA
CDR3: CASSFGQGAIEQFF; DNA: TGTGCCAGCAGTTTCGGACAGGGGGCGATTGAGCAGTTCTTC; J: TRBJ2-1; V: TRBV2; size: NA; D: TRBD1
CDR3: CASSQVKPGDVGEAFF; DNA: TGTGCCAGCAGCCAAGTAAAACCCGGGGATGTGGGTGAAGCTTTCTTT; J: TRBJ1-1; V: TRBV4-2; size: NA; D: NA
CDR3: CASSLAGAHYGYTF; DNA: TGTGCCAGCAGTTTGGCCGGGGCCCACTATGGCTACACCTTC; J: TRBJ1-2; V: TRBV27; size: NA; D: NA